This entry lists 10 T cell receptor beta chains sequenced from one sample in a study of T-cell memory formation after mild COVID-19. Via MiXCR, TCRdb re-called the 5' RACE reads, giving one row per CDR3 protein. This table holds about 470,000 distinct CDR3 sequences, roughly 23% found once. The sample comprised PBMCs or a T cell subset sorted from them (not recorded which). These receptors originate from an adult woman who had mild COVID-19 (a few samples of this study predate the infection). Cell type and time point are not known.

The sample holds a few counts of this clonotype. This chain links TRBV7-9 with TRBJ2-5, with unresolved D. V was cut by 5 bases and J by 2 bases, with 15 bases left in between. Germline CDR1 SEHNR, CDR2 FQNEAQ (reference sequence). CDR3 length: 15 residues. The CDR3 nucleotides read TGTGCCAGCAGCCCTCGGACGCAAGAGCAAGAGACCCAGTACTTC. Its protein is CASSPRTQEQETQYF.

The chain carries TRBV6-1 and TRBJ2-4; weak D call: TRBD2 (6 bases). The V gene's germline CDR1 is MNHNS and CDR2 SASEGT. Trimming took 8 bases from V and 4 from J, leaving 9 bases between them. This CDR3 has 12 amino acids. The chain's CDR3 is CASVGTKNIQYF. As DNA, the CDR3 is TGTGCCAGCGTCGGGACTAAAAACATTCAGTACTTC.

In this sample, this clonotype turned up a few times. This chain joins TRBV3-1 and TRBJ2-7; 7 nucleotides line up with TRBD1. This CDR3 is built from 16 residues. Trimming took 0 bases from V and 3 from J; bases not matched to a gene: 8. Germline V gene data show CDR1 as LGHDT and CDR2 as YNNKEL (reference sequence). The DNA of the CDR3 is TGTGCCAGCAGCCAAGACATTGACCCAGGGGGCTACGAGCAGTACTTC. The encoded protein is CASSQDIDPGGYEQYF.

The CDR3 here is CASSQAGTSGYTGELFF. In DNA, the CDR3 is TGTGCCAGCAGCCAAGCCGGGACTAGCGGTTACACCGGGGAGCTGTTTTTT. The rearrangement links TRBV7-8 to TRBJ2-2; 11 bases are a match to TRBD2. V lost 5 bases, J lost 3 bases, and 8 bases stayed unmatched. CDR3 length: 17 amino acids. CDR1 and CDR2 from the germline V gene are SGHVS and FQNEAQ.

In its sample, this clonotype was seen a few times. The rearrangement links TRBV24-1 to TRBJ2-2; 8 bases are a match to TRBD1. The CDR3 runs 16 residues. Germline CDR1 KGHDR, CDR2 SFDVKD. V gave up 4 bases and J gave up 3 bases; unmatched junction bases: 6. The CDR3, as DNA: TGTGCCACCAGTGACCCGACAGGGGCGTACACCGGGGAGCTGTTTTTT. This translates into CATSDPTGAYTGELFF.

In its sample, this clonotype was seen a few times. V gene TRBV12-3 or TRBV12-4 combines with J gene TRBJ2-5; 9 bases map to TRBD1. This CDR3 is 16 amino acids long. V shed 8 bases, J shed 1 base, and the junction held 11 bases outside the gene matches. Here the CDR3 reads CASRPVGTGFQETQYF. The CDR3 DNA reads TGTGCCAGCCGCCCGGTCGGGACAGGGTTCCAAGAGACCCAGTACTTC.

This clonotype appeared a few times. The chain carries TRBV9 and TRBJ2-5; TRBD2 matches 8 bases. Trimming removed 0 bases from V and 2 bases from J; junction bases left unmatched: 3. Germline loops: CDR1 SGDLS, CDR2 YYNGEE. This CDR3 region has 15 residues. DNA of the CDR3: TGTGCCAGCAGCGTAGACAGCGGGAGACAAGAGACCCAGTACTTC. Encoded protein: CASSVDSGRQETQYF.

This clonotype was seen more than once but under ten times. The gene calls are TRBV10-3 and TRBJ2-2; TRBD1 matches at 9 bases. Looked up from germline, CDR1 is ENHRY and CDR2 is SYGVKD. The ends lost 6 bases at V and 2 bases at J; junction bases unmatched: 4. This CDR3 region has 15 residues. The CDR3 is CAIREQGANTGELFF. The CDR3 DNA sequence: TGTGCCATCAGGGAACAGGGGGCAAACACCGGGGAGCTGTTTTTT.

This clonotype was seen more than once but under ten times. The rearrangement joins TRBV4-1 to TRBJ2-7; 14 bases map to TRBD2. J was trimmed by 3 bases and V by 0 bases; bases with no gene match: 7. This CDR3 is built from 18 residues. Germline V CDR1 and CDR2: MGHRA, YSYEKL. DNA for the CDR3: TGCGCCAGCAGCCAAGAACCGGGACTAGCGGGGGCCGACTACGAGCAGTACTTC. Encoded protein: CASSQEPGLAGADYEQYF.

There are a few counts of this clonotype. The chain couples TRBV20-1 to TRBJ2-1; 14 bases map to TRBD2. The germline gives CDR1 DFQATT, CDR2 SNEGSKA (reference sequence). There are 16 residues in the CDR3. After removal of 0 bases from V and 8 bases from J, the junction contained 6 bases not matched to a gene. The chain's CDR3 is CSARDPRLAGGDEQFF. CDR3 nucleotides: TGCAGTGCTAGAGATCCGAGACTAGCGGGAGGGGATGAGCAGTTCTTC.